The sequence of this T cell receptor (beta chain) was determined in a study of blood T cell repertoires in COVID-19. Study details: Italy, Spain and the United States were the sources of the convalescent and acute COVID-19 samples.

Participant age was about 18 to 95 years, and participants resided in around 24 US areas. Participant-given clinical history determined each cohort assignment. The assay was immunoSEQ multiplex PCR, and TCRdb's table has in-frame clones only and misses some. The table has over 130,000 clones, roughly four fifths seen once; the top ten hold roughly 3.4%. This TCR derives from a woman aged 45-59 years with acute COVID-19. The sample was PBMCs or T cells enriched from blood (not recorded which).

The CDR3 DNA follows: TGCGCCAGCAGTGATTGGGGGACAGGTACCTCCTCTGGAAACACCATATATTTT. Protein: CASSDWGTGTSSGNTIYF. The V call is TRBV10-2, the J call TRBJ1-3; 8 bases are a match to TRBD1. V lost 3 bases to trimming and J lost 0 bases; unmatched junction nucleotides: 10. This CDR3 is 18 amino acids long. Per germline, CDR1 WSHSY and CDR2 SAAADI.